A single sample is the source of the 30 T cell receptor beta chains below, sequenced in a study of post-analysis software for immune sequencing data. Study-wide points: There were five TRBV segments more frequent in patients than controls, and TRBV5-6, TRBV5-1 and TRBV20-1 were among them.

Carried by the TCR beta cDNA libraries were unique molecular identifiers. MiXCR, run by TCRdb on the PCR reads, gives a single entry per CDR3 protein. The table includes hundreds of thousands of distinct CDR3 sequences, 55% to 60% detected once. Their cognate antigens are unknown. The sample taken for sequencing was blood. The receptors stem from a girl aged 2 to 10 with multiple sclerosis.

The chain has TRBV4-2 and TRBJ2-7; 10 nucleotides match TRBD2. The J segment lost 3 bases and the V segment lost 0 bases, leaving 2 bases of the junction unmatched. Germline lookup yields CDR1 LGHNA and CDR2 YNFKEQ. The CDR3 runs to 15 residues. The CDR3 sequence is CASSQELAGNYEQYF. In DNA, the CDR3 is TGTGCCAGCAGCCAAGAACTAGCGGGGAACTACGAGCAGTACTTC.

This clonotype appeared once. The chain joins TRBV5-5 to TRBJ2-3; TRBD1 agrees at 8 bases. This CDR3 region has 18 residues. The germline V gene has CDR1 SGHKS and CDR2 YYEKEE (reference sequence). The trim removed 5 bases at V and 0 bases at J, leaving 14 bases unmatched. CDR3 in amino acids: CASSDSGTGVSSTDTQYF. The DNA of the CDR3 is TGTGCCAGCAGTGACTCCGGGACAGGCGTCTCTAGCACAGATACGCAGTATTTT.

The chain has TRBV9 and TRBJ2-1, with 9 nucleotides matching TRBD2. V was pared by 6 bases and J by 6 bases, with 4 bases of the junction left unmatched. CDR1 and CDR2 (germline): SGDLS, YYNGEE. CDR3 size: 13 residues. The CDR3 here is CASTGLAPNEQFF. As DNA, the CDR3 is TGTGCCAGCACGGGACTAGCCCCCAATGAGCAGTTCTTC.

The chain has TRBV7-2 and TRBJ2-1, with a weak D call TRBD1 (6 bases). V was clipped by 2 bases and J by 7 bases, with 15 bases between them. CDR1 is SGHTA and CDR2 is FQGNSA in the germline V gene. This CDR3 comprises 15 residues. CDR3 DNA sequence: TGTGCCAGCAGCTTATGGGCAGGGGCCGAGAATGAGCAGTTCTTC. Its protein is CASSLWAGAENEQFF.

J is TRBJ1-2 and V is TRBV20-1; D uncertain. Germline V lookup: CDR1 DFQATT, CDR2 SNEGSKA (reference sequence). The length of the CDR3 is 11 residues. V lost 3 bases, J lost 1 base, and 3 bases lay in between. CDR3 sequence reads: CSARLNYGYTF. CDR3 nucleotides: TGCAGTGCTAGGCTTAACTATGGCTACACCTTC.

The V call is TRBV20-1, the J call TRBJ2-5, with D possibly matching TRBD1 (5 bases). Germline assignment: CDR1 DFQATT and CDR2 SNEGSKA (reference sequence). The V end lost 0 bases, the J end lost 11 bases, and 25 bases lay between the germline ends. This CDR3 is 16 amino acids long. The CDR3 DNA sequence: TGCAGTGCTAGAGATGGAAAGGGGCTCTCCTACAATGAGCAGTACTTC. Amino acids: CSARDGKGLSYNEQYF.

This sequence joins TRBV4-3 and TRBJ1-4, with D uncertain. This CDR3 comprises 15 residues. The V gene's germline CDR1 is LGHNA and CDR2 YSLEER. V was cut by 0 bases and J by 5 bases, with 10 bases left in between. CDR3 nucleotide sequence: TGCGCCAGCAGCCAAGATCTGCAGTGGAATGAAAAACTGTTTTTT. Amino acid sequence: CASSQDLQWNEKLFF.

This rearrangement joins TRBV5-1 to TRBJ2-3; 7 nucleotides agree with TRBD1. With 3 bases clipped from V and 6 bases from J, the junction kept 4 bases outside the gene matches. The CDR3 has 13 residues. Germline V CDR1 and CDR2: SGHRS, YFSETQ. The CDR3 loop is CASSSGQKDTQYF. CDR3 DNA: TGCGCCAGCAGCTCGGGACAGAAGGATACGCAGTATTTT.

The rearrangement joins TRBV7-2 to TRBJ2-4; possible D gene TRBD1, 5 bases. Trimming left V 1 base short and J 3 bases short, with 7 bases between. Germline CDR1 is SGHTA and CDR2 is FQGNSA. This CDR3 has 14 amino acids. CDR3 DNA sequence: TGTGCCAGCAGCTTAGGTGACAGCAAAAACATTCAGTACTTC. Protein sequence: CASSLGDSKNIQYF. The entire variable domain, with the rest obtained from reference TRBV7-2 and TRBJ2-4, is as follows: GAGVSQSPSNKVTEKGKDVELRCDPISGHTALYWYRQSLGQGLEFLIYFQGNSAPDKSGLPSDRFSAERTGGSVSTLTIQRTQQEDSAVYLCASSLGDSKNIQYFGAGTRLSVL.

This clonotype was picked up one time. The chain links TRBV5-1 to TRBJ2-1; 15 bases are a match to TRBD2. Germline CDR1 is SGHRS and CDR2 is YFSETQ. V lost 6 bases, J lost 8 bases, and 9 bases stayed unmatched. The CDR3 runs to 16 residues. This CDR3 reads CASTPAGTSGRYEQFF. CDR3 DNA sequence: TGCGCCAGCACCCCCGCTGGGACTAGCGGGAGGTATGAGCAGTTCTTC. Full variable domain (outside the CDR3, taken from reference TRBV5-1 and TRBJ2-1): KAGVTQTPRYLIKTRGQQVTLSCSPISGHRSVSWYQQTPGQGLQFLFEYFSETQRNKGNFPGRFSGRQFSNSRSEMNVSTLELGDSALYLCASTPAGTSGRYEQFFGPGTRLTVL.

V is TRBV5-1 and J is TRBJ1-1, with a tentative D call TRBD1 (5 bases). This CDR3 has 13 residues. The V end lost 6 bases, the J end lost 6 bases, and 15 bases lay between the germline ends. The germline V gene has CDR1 SGHRS and CDR2 YFSETQ. CDR3 coding DNA: TGCGCCAGCACAAGGGACGGGCCCCCTGAAGCTTTCTTT. It specifies CASTRDGPPEAFF.

This chain uses TRBV20-1 with TRBJ1-1, with D hard to call. CDR3 length: 15 residues. Germline loops: CDR1 DFQATT, CDR2 SNEGSKA (reference sequence). With 3 bases removed from V and 0 bases from J, the gap between germline ends came to 14 bases. CDR3 amino acids: CSARRGGGLNTEAFF. CDR3 nucleotide sequence: TGCAGTGCTAGGCGCGGAGGTGGGCTGAACACTGAAGCTTTCTTT.

V is TRBV6-2 or TRBV6-3 and J is TRBJ1-1; a weak D match, TRBD1 (6 bases). Trimming shortened V by 0 bases and J by 2 bases, and 13 bases separated the two germline ends. There are 16 residues in the CDR3. Germline V lookup: CDR1 MNHEY, CDR2 SVGEGT. In DNA, the CDR3 is TGTGCCAGCAGTTACTCCACAGGGCTGACCAACACTGAAGCTTTCTTT. Translation: CASSYSTGLTNTEAFF.

For this clonotype: Mismatch with germline at one junction end may stem from a read error. V is TRBV20-1 and J is TRBJ1-6; the D gene is possibly TRBD1 (5 bases). Looked up from germline, CDR1 is DFQATT and CDR2 is SNEGSKA (reference sequence). This CDR3 is 15 amino acids long. The CDR3 bases are TGCAGTGCTAGGGATTCAACAGGTAGCAATTCACCCCCCCACTTT. Encoded protein: CSARDSTGSNSPPHF.

Note on this clonotype: This may arise from a read error, as a much more abundant clone is one base away. The gene calls are TRBV20-1 and TRBJ2-5, with a tentative D call TRBD1 (6 bases). The V end was cut by 3 bases, the J end by 0 bases, with 11 bases between. CDR3 size: 14 residues. Germline V gene data show CDR1 as DFQATT and CDR2 as SNEGSKA (reference sequence). The chain's CDR3 is CSARQDRNQETQYF. CDR3 coding DNA: TGCAGTGCTAGGCAAGACAGGAACCAAGAGACCCAGTACTTC.

V and J are TRBV11-2 and TRBJ2-3; 7 bases are shared with TRBD2. Germline V lookup: CDR1 SGHAT, CDR2 FQNNGV. The length of the CDR3 is 14 residues. The V and J ends lost 5 bases and 13 bases, in that order; junction bases with no gene match: 15. DNA for the CDR3: TGTGCCAGCAGCCTACAGACGTCCGGGGGAGGGGAGTATTTT. Its protein is CASSLQTSGGGEYF.

The genes are TRBV2 and TRBJ1-1, with unresolved D. The CDR3 has 13 residues. Deletions cut 7 bases from V and 8 bases from J, with 17 bases between. The germline CDR1 and CDR2 sequences are SNHLY and FYNNEI. The CDR3, as DNA: TGTGCCAGCATCCCTAGAATGGCCAGGGAAGCTTTCTTT. Its protein product is CASIPRMAREAFF. The full variable domain, in which reference TRBV2 and TRBJ1-1 provide the parts outside the CDR3, is EPEVTQTPSHQVTQMGQEVILRCVPISNHLYFYWYRQILGQKVEFLVSFYNNEISEKSEIFDDQFSVERPDGSNFTLKIRSTKLEDSAMYFCASIPRMAREAFFGQGTRLTVV.

This clonotype was seen a few times. A read error is possible here, since a much larger clone lies one base away. The CDR3 protein is CASSDVGLAGGETQFF. In DNA form, the CDR3 reads TGTGCCAGCAGTGATGTTGGGCTAGCGGGGGGAGAGACCCAGTTCTTC. The chain joins TRBV25-1 to TRBJ2-1, with 11 bases matching TRBD2. This CDR3 has 16 amino acids. CDR1 MGHDK and CDR2 SYGVNS come from the germline V gene. Losses at the gene ends were 3 bases for V and 13 bases for J; bases not matched to a gene: 14.

The chain links TRBV12-3 or TRBV12-4 to TRBJ2-2; a weak D match, TRBD2 (5 bases). The V end was cut by 6 bases, the J end by 6 bases, with 11 bases between. The CDR3 runs to 13 residues. Here the CDR3 DNA reads TGTGCCAGCAGAACACTAGGCGCCGGGGAGCTGTTTTTT. Residues: CASRTLGAGELFF.

This clonotype was seen a handful of times. The V and J genes are TRBV5-1 and TRBJ2-1, with 10 bases that match TRBD2. Germline V lookup: CDR1 SGHRS, CDR2 YFSETQ. The CDR3 is 15 residues long. The J segment lost 4 bases and the V segment lost 4 bases, leaving 5 bases of the junction unmatched. The DNA for the CDR3 is TGCGCCAGCAGCGAAGGACTAGCGGATTACAATGAGCAGTTCTTC. Its protein product is CASSEGLADYNEQFF.

The chain employs TRBV7-2 and TRBJ2-5, with 8 positions matching TRBD2. V gave up 5 bases and J gave up 1 base; unmatched junction bases: 6. Germline CDR1 SGHTA, CDR2 FQGNSA. The CDR3 sequence is 15 residues long. This CDR3 is CASSAPGGVQETQYF. DNA of the CDR3: TGTGCCAGCAGCGCCCCGGGAGGGGTCCAAGAGACCCAGTACTTC. Drawing the rest from reference TRBV7-2 and TRBJ2-5, the complete variable domain is GAGVSQSPSNKVTEKGKDVELRCDPISGHTALYWYRQSLGQGLEFLIYFQGNSAPDKSGLPSDRFSAERTGGSVSTLTIQRTQQEDSAVYLCASSAPGGVQETQYFGPGTRLLVL.

The J gene is TRBJ2-1, the V gene TRBV5-1, with 8 positions matching TRBD2. V shed 4 bases and J 6 bases; nucleotides not matched to a gene: 15. Germline CDR1 is SGHRS and CDR2 is YFSETQ. This CDR3 comprises 17 residues. CDR3 bases: TGCGCCAGCAGCCAGCAAGCGGGGGCCGTAAATTGCAATGAGCAGTTCTTC. Protein: CASSQQAGAVNCNEQFF.

The chain is built from TRBV7-2 and TRBJ2-3, with TRBD1 as a possible D gene (6 bases). There are 14 residues in the CDR3. Trimming stripped 4 bases from V and 3 bases from J, with 11 bases between. Germline V gives CDR1 SGHTA, CDR2 FQGNSA. The CDR3 region has the DNA TGTGCCAGCAGCTCCTACAGGGAAACAGATACGCAGTATTTT. This encodes CASSSYRETDTQYF.

This clonotype was counted between two and nine times. V gene TRBV6-1 combines with J gene TRBJ2-5, with a weak D call TRBD2 (6 bases). Trimming removed 2 bases at V and 2 bases at J, with 15 bases between. The germline CDR1 and CDR2 sequences are MNHNS and SASEGT. The length of the CDR3 is 16 residues. CDR3 loop: CASSESWAEGQETQYF. In DNA form, the CDR3 reads TGTGCCAGCAGTGAATCGTGGGCGGAGGGACAAGAGACCCAGTACTTC.

As to this clonotype: At one end, the junction sequence differs from germline, possibly due to a read error. V usage is TRBV29-1 and J usage is TRBJ2-5, with a weak D call TRBD1 (6 bases). This CDR3 has 13 amino acids. Germline values: CDR1 SQVTM, CDR2 ANQGSEA. CDR3 amino acids: CSAAGTIQEAQYF. The CDR3 DNA reads TGCAGCGCCGCCGGGACAATACAAGAGGCCCAGTACTTC. Drawing the rest from reference TRBV29-1 and TRBJ2-5, the complete variable domain is SAVISQKPSRDICQRGTSLTIQCQVDSQVTMMFWYRQQPGQSLTLIATANQGSEATYESGFVIDKFPISRPNLTFSTLTVSNMSPEDSSIYLCSAAGTIQEAQYFGPGTRLLVL.

The J gene is TRBJ2-3, the V gene TRBV20-1, with 13 bases lining up with TRBD2. The ends lost 4 bases at V and 5 bases at J; junction bases unmatched: 3. Germline assignment: CDR1 DFQATT and CDR2 SNEGSKA (reference sequence). The CDR3 loop spans 14 amino acids. CDR3 nucleotide sequence: TGCAGTGCTATCCGGACTAGCGGGAGAGATACGCAGTATTTT. It specifies CSAIRTSGRDTQYF.

This clonotype was picked up one time. J is TRBJ2-3 and V is TRBV21-1; TRBD2 reflects the table's D call only, with no check against the DNA. TRBV21-1 is annotated as a pseudogene. This CDR3 has 18 residues. The CDR3 is CASSPRGPSHTHTDTQYF. Written as DNA, the CDR3 is TGTGCCAGCAGCCCAAGAGGGCCTAGTCACACACACACAGATACGCAGTATTTT.

This clonotype was seen only a few times. V gene TRBV20-1 combines with J gene TRBJ1-2, with unresolved D. The ends were cut back, 6 bases at V and 1 base at J, with 15 bases in the middle. Germline loops: CDR1 DFQATT, CDR2 SNEGSKA (reference sequence). The CDR3 is made up of 14 amino acids. CDR3 loop: CSATALSFNYGYTF. The CDR3 DNA reads as TGCAGTGCAACAGCCCTGAGTTTTAACTATGGCTACACCTTC.

The chain links TRBV20-1 to TRBJ2-7; perhaps TRBD2 as D (5 bases). CDR1 is DFQATT and CDR2 is SNEGSKA in the germline V gene (reference sequence). The CDR3 covers 14 residues. V lost 5 bases to trimming and J lost 0 bases, with 14 bases between them. The CDR3 coding sequence is TGCAGTGCTGCCATTCGGGATTCCTCCTACGAGCAGTACTTC. Translating it yields CSAAIRDSSYEQYF.

This clonotype appeared a few times. This sequence joins TRBV4-1 and TRBJ2-7, with 12 bases aligning to TRBD2. Germline CDR1 is MGHRA and CDR2 is YSYEKL. CDR3 size: 14 residues. The trim removed 3 bases at V and 3 bases at J, leaving 0 bases unmatched. The CDR3 is CASSQTSGGYEQYF. The CDR3 nucleotides are TGCGCCAGCAGCCAGACTAGCGGGGGCTACGAGCAGTACTTC.